Listed below are T cell receptor beta chains from one sample, sequenced in a study of T cells in Graves' hyperthyroidism and ophthalmopathy. TCRdb fed the multiplex PCR reads into MiXCR, producing one record per CDR3 protein. The table has over 650,000 distinct CDR3 sequences, around 17% seen once. Sequencing input: blood. The receptors shown here come from a man younger than 35 with Graves' hyperthyroidism. Each CDR3 is given with its conserved first and last residue. The D gene is left open where the match is weak. Clone size, where shown, is once, few, many, or a class for clones that have expanded.

d_call: TRBD1
v_call: TRBV3-1
clone_size: few
j_call: TRBJ1-2
cdr3_aa: CASSQSDRVYGYTF
cdr3_nt: TGTGCCAGCAGCCAATCAGACAGGGTTTATGGCTACACCTTC

d_call: TRBD2
v_call: TRBV6-2/TRBV6-3
clone_size: -
j_call: TRBJ2-2
cdr3_aa: CASSLLAGVTTGELFF
cdr3_nt: TGTGCCAGCAGCCTTCTAGCGGGAGTAACCACCGGGGAGCTGTTTTTT

d_call: -
v_call: TRBV20-1
clone_size: many
j_call: TRBJ2-7
cdr3_aa: CSARGPGRSYEQYF
cdr3_nt: TGCAGTGCTAGAGGTCCCGGTCGCTCCTACGAGCAGTACTTC

d_call: -
v_call: TRBV5-1
clone_size: -
j_call: TRBJ1-1
cdr3_aa: CASSRQDYTEAFF
cdr3_nt: TGCGCCAGCAGCCGACAGGACTACACTGAAGCTTTCTTT

d_call: TRBD2
v_call: TRBV28
clone_size: many
j_call: TRBJ2-7
cdr3_aa: CASSSGLAESSEQYF
cdr3_nt: TGTGCCAGCAGTTCTGGACTAGCGGAATCGTCCGAGCAGTACTTC

d_call: -
v_call: TRBV27
clone_size: -
j_call: TRBJ2-1
cdr3_aa: CASSLNGLRAYNEQFF
cdr3_nt: TGTGCCAGCAGTTTAAACGGGTTGAGAGCCTACAATGAGCAGTTCTTC

d_call: -
v_call: TRBV11-1
clone_size: many
j_call: TRBJ1-2
cdr3_aa: CASSWGPSNYGYTF
cdr3_nt: TGTGCCAGCAGCTGGGGGCCCTCTAACTATGGCTACACCTTC

d_call: TRBD1
v_call: TRBV20-1
clone_size: many
j_call: TRBJ1-5
cdr3_aa: CSASLGQDQPQHF
cdr3_nt: TGCAGTGCTAGTTTGGGACAGGATCAGCCCCAGCATTTT

d_call: TRBD1
v_call: TRBV6-5
clone_size: few
j_call: TRBJ1-6
cdr3_aa: CASSLGQGVETPLHF
cdr3_nt: TGTGCCAGCAGTTTGGGACAGGGGGTTGAGACACCCCTCCACTTT

d_call: TRBD2
v_call: TRBV28
clone_size: many
j_call: TRBJ2-7
cdr3_aa: CASRDTSGRAGEQYF
cdr3_nt: TGTGCCAGCAGAGACACTAGCGGGAGGGCAGGCGAGCAGTACTTC

d_call: -
v_call: TRBV28
clone_size: many
j_call: TRBJ1-2
cdr3_aa: CASSRHFLYGYTF
cdr3_nt: TGTGCCAGCAGTCGACATTTTTTGTATGGCTACACCTTC

d_call: TRBD1
v_call: TRBV6-1
clone_size: few
j_call: TRBJ2-7
cdr3_aa: CASRGDRGLRSSYEQYF
cdr3_nt: TGTGCCAGCAGAGGGGACAGGGGCCTCCGGAGCTCCTACGAGCAGTACTTC

d_call: -
v_call: TRBV28
clone_size: -
j_call: TRBJ2-3
cdr3_aa: CASSYLNTQYF
cdr3_nt: TGTGCCAGCAGTTACCTTAATACGCAGTATTTT

d_call: -
v_call: TRBV2
clone_size: many
j_call: TRBJ1-2
cdr3_aa: CASSDWGSYGYTF
cdr3_nt: TGTGCCAGCAGTGATTGGGGGTCCTATGGCTACACCTTC

d_call: -
v_call: TRBV29-1
clone_size: few
j_call: TRBJ1-2
cdr3_aa: CSVVSGRLGYTF
cdr3_nt: TGCAGCGTTGTGTCGGGTCGGCTTGGCTACACCTTC

d_call: -
v_call: TRBV3-1
clone_size: many
j_call: TRBJ1-1
cdr3_aa: CASSQDFRGNTEAFF
cdr3_nt: TGTGCCAGCAGCCAAGATTTTAGGGGGAACACTGAAGCTTTCTTT

d_call: TRBD2
v_call: TRBV7-2
clone_size: many
j_call: TRBJ2-7
cdr3_aa: CASSTPGGGKQYF
cdr3_nt: TGTGCCAGCAGCACCCCCGGGGGGGGGAAGCAGTACTTC

d_call: -
v_call: TRBV20-1
clone_size: many
j_call: TRBJ2-1
cdr3_aa: CSQTWGHLGNEQFF
cdr3_nt: TGCAGCCAGACGTGGGGGCACCTTGGGAATGAGCAGTTCTTC

d_call: TRBD1
v_call: TRBV30
clone_size: many
j_call: TRBJ2-1
cdr3_aa: CAWTRGLYNEQFF
cdr3_nt: TGTGCCTGGACCAGGGGGCTCTACAATGAGCAGTTCTTC

d_call: -
v_call: TRBV20-1
clone_size: -
j_call: TRBJ2-3
cdr3_aa: CSARRSDTQYF
cdr3_nt: TGCAGTGCTAGAAGATCAGATACGCAGTATTTT

d_call: TRBD2
v_call: TRBV14
clone_size: many
j_call: TRBJ2-1
cdr3_aa: CASRPAGGVEQFF
cdr3_nt: TGTGCCAGCAGACCAGCGGGAGGGGTTGAGCAGTTCTTC

d_call: -
v_call: TRBV24-1
clone_size: -
j_call: TRBJ2-5
cdr3_aa: CATSDPWQGAYSETQYF
cdr3_nt: TGTGCCACCAGTGATCCCTGGCAGGGAGCCTACAGTGAGACCCAGTACTTC

d_call: -
v_call: TRBV9
clone_size: -
j_call: TRBJ2-2
cdr3_aa: CASSVGNIDYGELFF
cdr3_nt: TGTGCCAGCAGCGTAGGTAATATCGACTACGGGGAGCTGTTTTTT

d_call: TRBD2
v_call: TRBV12-3/TRBV12-4
clone_size: few
j_call: TRBJ2-2
cdr3_aa: CASRPRGGNTGELFF
cdr3_nt: TGTGCCAGCAGGCCGCGGGGGGGGAACACCGGGGAGCTGTTTTTT

d_call: -
v_call: TRBV7-8
clone_size: many
j_call: TRBJ2-3
cdr3_aa: CASSFESTDTQYF
cdr3_nt: TGTGCCAGCAGTTTTGAAAGCACAGATACGCAGTATTTT

d_call: -
v_call: TRBV5-6
clone_size: many
j_call: TRBJ2-3
cdr3_aa: CASSFAADTQYF
cdr3_nt: TGTGCCAGCAGCTTTGCGGCCGATACGCAGTATTTT

d_call: -
v_call: TRBV12-3/TRBV12-4
clone_size: many
j_call: TRBJ2-7
cdr3_aa: CASGEQGRYEQYF
cdr3_nt: TGTGCCAGCGGGGAACAGGGACGCTACGAGCAGTACTTC

d_call: -
v_call: TRBV5-1
clone_size: many
j_call: TRBJ1-5
cdr3_aa: CASSPRHGSGQPQHF
cdr3_nt: TGCGCCAGCAGCCCGAGACACGGATCGGGCCAGCCCCAGCATTTT

d_call: -
v_call: TRBV19
clone_size: many
j_call: TRBJ1-5
cdr3_aa: CASSIRDSNQPQHF
cdr3_nt: TGTGCCAGTAGTATCAGGGATAGCAATCAGCCCCAGCATTTT

d_call: -
v_call: TRBV28
clone_size: few
j_call: TRBJ2-1
cdr3_aa: CASSLGKPHMQFF
cdr3_nt: TGTGCCAGCAGTTTAGGCAAGCCTCATATGCAGTTCTTC

d_call: -
v_call: TRBV20-1
clone_size: few
j_call: TRBJ1-6
cdr3_aa: CSARIANSPLHF
cdr3_nt: TGCAGTGCTAGAATTGCGAATTCACCCCTCCACTTT

d_call: -
v_call: TRBV7-2
clone_size: -
j_call: TRBJ2-2
cdr3_aa: CASSLAKGGELFF
cdr3_nt: TGTGCCAGCAGCTTAGCGAAAGGCGGGGAGCTGTTTTTT

d_call: -
v_call: TRBV14
clone_size: -
j_call: TRBJ2-7
cdr3_aa: CASSTAGSEQYF
cdr3_nt: TGTGCCAGCAGCACCGCCGGTTCCGAGCAGTACTTC

d_call: -
v_call: TRBV19
clone_size: many
j_call: TRBJ1-1
cdr3_aa: CASNGQLNTEAFF
cdr3_nt: TGTGCCAGTAACGGACAGTTGAACACTGAAGCTTTCTTT

d_call: -
v_call: TRBV27
clone_size: -
j_call: TRBJ1-6
cdr3_aa: CASSLRSGENSPLHF
cdr3_nt: TGTGCCAGCAGTTTACGGTCAGGGGAAAATTCACCCCTCCACTTT

d_call: -
v_call: TRBV28
clone_size: many
j_call: TRBJ2-5
cdr3_aa: CASSLGGGGETQYF
cdr3_nt: TGTGCCAGCAGTTTGGGCGGCGGCGGAGAGACCCAGTACTTC

d_call: -
v_call: TRBV2
clone_size: many
j_call: TRBJ1-5
cdr3_aa: CASGRGSNQPQHF
cdr3_nt: TGTGCCAGCGGACGAGGGAGCAATCAGCCCCAGCATTTT

d_call: -
v_call: TRBV7-2
clone_size: many
j_call: TRBJ2-3
cdr3_aa: CASKLADTQYF
cdr3_nt: TGTGCCAGCAAATTGGCAGATACGCAGTATTTT

d_call: -
v_call: TRBV9
clone_size: many
j_call: TRBJ2-7
cdr3_aa: CASSVEGRGWDEQYF
cdr3_nt: TGTGCCAGCAGCGTAGAAGGACGGGGGTGGGACGAGCAGTACTTC

d_call: TRBD2
v_call: TRBV28
clone_size: many
j_call: TRBJ2-3
cdr3_aa: CASSLLASGTSTDTQYF
cdr3_nt: TGTGCCAGCAGTTTATTGGCTAGCGGGACCAGCACAGATACGCAGTATTTT

d_call: TRBD2
v_call: TRBV20-1
clone_size: many
j_call: TRBJ2-3
cdr3_aa: CSARTSRRDTQYF
cdr3_nt: TGCAGTGCTAGGACTAGCCGACGGGATACGCAGTATTTT

d_call: -
v_call: TRBV28
clone_size: few
j_call: TRBJ2-4
cdr3_aa: CASSFGRNIQYF
cdr3_nt: TGTGCCAGCAGTTTTGGACGGAACATTCAGTACTTC

d_call: TRBD2
v_call: TRBV9
clone_size: -
j_call: TRBJ2-7
cdr3_aa: CASSVEAIAGVHEQYF
cdr3_nt: TGTGCCAGCAGCGTAGAGGCAATAGCGGGAGTACACGAGCAGTACTTC

d_call: TRBD2
v_call: TRBV7-2
clone_size: many
j_call: TRBJ2-1
cdr3_aa: CASSFLASGRALYNEQFF
cdr3_nt: TGTGCCAGCAGCTTTTTAGCTAGCGGGAGGGCCTTATACAATGAGCAGTTCTTC

d_call: TRBD2
v_call: TRBV11-2
clone_size: many
j_call: TRBJ2-7
cdr3_aa: CASRGGDPYEQYF
cdr3_nt: TGTGCCAGCAGGGGGGGGGACCCCTACGAGCAGTACTTC

d_call: -
v_call: TRBV2
clone_size: -
j_call: TRBJ2-3
cdr3_aa: CASRARGIDTQYF
cdr3_nt: TGTGCCAGCAGGGCCAGGGGAATAGATACGCAGTATTTT

d_call: -
v_call: TRBV28
clone_size: many
j_call: TRBJ2-7
cdr3_aa: CASSTPGRFYEQYF
cdr3_nt: TGTGCCAGCAGTACTCCGGGACGGTTCTACGAGCAGTACTTC

d_call: -
v_call: TRBV7-9
clone_size: -
j_call: TRBJ1-1
cdr3_aa: CASSRPTDNTEAFF
cdr3_nt: TGTGCCAGCAGCCGCCCGACAGACAACACTGAAGCTTTCTTT

d_call: TRBD1
v_call: TRBV19
clone_size: -
j_call: TRBJ1-2
cdr3_aa: CASGGQGVSYTF
cdr3_nt: TGTGCCAGCGGGGGACAGGGGGTGAGCTACACCTTC

d_call: -
v_call: TRBV5-1
clone_size: -
j_call: TRBJ2-1
cdr3_aa: CASSPAGPAGNEQFF
cdr3_nt: TGCGCCAGCAGTCCGGCCGGGCCAGCGGGCAATGAGCAGTTCTTC